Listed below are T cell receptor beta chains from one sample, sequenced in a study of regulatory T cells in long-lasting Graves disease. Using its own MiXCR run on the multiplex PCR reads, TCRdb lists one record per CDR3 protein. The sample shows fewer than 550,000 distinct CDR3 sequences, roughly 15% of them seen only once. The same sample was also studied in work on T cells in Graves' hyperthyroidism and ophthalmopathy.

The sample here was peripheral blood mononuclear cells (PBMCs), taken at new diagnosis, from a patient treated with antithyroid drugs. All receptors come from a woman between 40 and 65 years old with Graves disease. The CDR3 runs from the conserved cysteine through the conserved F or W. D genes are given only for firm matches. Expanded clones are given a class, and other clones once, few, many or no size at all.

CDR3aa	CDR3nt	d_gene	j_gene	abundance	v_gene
CASRSERDRADYGYTF	TGTGCCAGCAGGTCAGAAAGAGACAGGGCCGACTATGGCTACACCTTC	TRBD1	TRBJ1-2	-	TRBV7-9
CASSLVLRGRFHEQFF	TGTGCCAGCAGCTTAGTTTTGAGGGGGCGCTTCCATGAGCAGTTCTTC	TRBD1	TRBJ2-1	once	TRBV7-8
CASSEALQDQPQHF	TGTGCCAGCAGTGAAGCGCTCCAGGATCAGCCCCAGCATTTT	-	TRBJ1-5	many	TRBV2
CASSSQGAIVNTQYF	TGTGCCAGCAGCTCACAGGGGGCGATCGTGAATACGCAGTATTTT	TRBD1	TRBJ2-3	many	TRBV7-2
CASSPSGGAGRGETQYF	TGTGCCAGCTCACCATCAGGCGGGGCTGGACGGGGGGAGACCCAGTACTTC	-	TRBJ2-5	-	TRBV18
CATSGGLGDEQFF	TGTGCCACCAGTGGGGGGCTGGGCGATGAGCAGTTCTTC	-	TRBJ2-1	-	TRBV24-1
CASEARPTDTQYF	TGTGCCAGCGAAGCTAGGCCGACAGATACGCAGTATTTT	-	TRBJ2-3	-	TRBV25-1
CASYEDGEQFF	TGCGCCAGCTACGAGGACGGGGAGCAGTTCTTC	-	TRBJ2-1	few	TRBV5-1
CASSEYKRAGGGDTQYF	TGTGCCAGCAGTGAATATAAGCGAGCGGGTGGGGGGGATACGCAGTATTTT	-	TRBJ2-3	-	TRBV25-1
CASSQAVAEETQYF	TGTGCCAGCAGCCAAGCGGTGGCAGAAGAGACCCAGTACTTC	-	TRBJ2-5	few	TRBV3-1
CASSENRGGRSNEKLFF	TGTGCCAGCAGTGAGAACCGTGGGGGTAGAAGTAATGAAAAACTGTTTTTT	-	TRBJ1-4	few	TRBV6-1
CASNLWGALQPQHF	TGTGCCAGCAACCTATGGGGGGCTTTGCAGCCCCAGCATTTT	-	TRBJ1-5	-	TRBV12-3/TRBV12-4
CSASPTGITEAFF	TGCAGTGCTTCACCTACAGGGATCACTGAAGCTTTCTTT	-	TRBJ1-1	many	TRBV20-1
CASSPLGQAYGYTF	TGTGCCAGCAGCCCCTTGGGACAGGCTTATGGCTACACCTTC	TRBD1	TRBJ1-2	many	TRBV7-2
CASSLEAAYNSPLHF	TGCGCCAGCAGCTTGGAGGCAGCCTATAATTCACCCCTCCACTTT	-	TRBJ1-6	-	TRBV5-1
CASSFGTGWGNIQYF	TGTGCCAGCAGCTTCGGGACAGGGTGGGGAAACATTCAGTACTTC	TRBD1	TRBJ2-4	many	TRBV7-9
CVSRGSPSPTDTQYF	TGTGTCAGCAGGGGGTCGCCCTCCCCCACAGATACGCAGTATTTT	TRBD1	TRBJ2-3	-	TRBV6-1
CASSLSGLAGMVAGELFF	TGTGCCAGCAGTTTATCGGGACTAGCGGGGATGGTTGCCGGGGAGCTGTTTTTT	TRBD2	TRBJ2-2	few	TRBV27
CASSLGTSGKLYNEQFF	TGCGCCAGCAGCTTGGGGACTAGCGGAAAACTCTACAATGAGCAGTTCTTC	TRBD2	TRBJ2-1	many	TRBV5-1
CASSERRVLSNQPQHF	TGTGCCAGCAGTGAACGGCGGGTTCTTAGCAATCAGCCCCAGCATTTT	-	TRBJ1-5	many	TRBV2